This T cell receptor beta chain was found in a study of T cells in Graves' hyperthyroidism and ophthalmopathy. This clonotype was detected a few times. Regions amplified from RNA transcripts were the TCR beta CDR3 regions. First-round RT-PCR of the TCR CDR3 relied on the HTBI primer set. TCRdb reprocessed the multiplex PCR reads with MiXCR, giving one entry per CDR3 protein. The data hold roughly 700,000 distinct CDR3 sequences, with under 45% observed a single time. CDR1 and CDR2 (germline): SGHNT, YYREEE (reference sequence). This CDR3 region has 15 residues. With 0 bases removed from V and 0 bases from J, the gap between germline ends came to 9 bases.

The TCR was taken from a woman in her forties with Graves' hyperthyroidism. Sample: blood. The chain carries TRBV5-4 and TRBJ1-1; D perhaps matches TRBD1 (6 bases). CDR3 in amino acids: CASSLAQGLNTEAFF. CDR3 coding DNA: TGTGCCAGCAGCTTGGCCCAGGGGTTGAACACTGAAGCTTTCTTT.